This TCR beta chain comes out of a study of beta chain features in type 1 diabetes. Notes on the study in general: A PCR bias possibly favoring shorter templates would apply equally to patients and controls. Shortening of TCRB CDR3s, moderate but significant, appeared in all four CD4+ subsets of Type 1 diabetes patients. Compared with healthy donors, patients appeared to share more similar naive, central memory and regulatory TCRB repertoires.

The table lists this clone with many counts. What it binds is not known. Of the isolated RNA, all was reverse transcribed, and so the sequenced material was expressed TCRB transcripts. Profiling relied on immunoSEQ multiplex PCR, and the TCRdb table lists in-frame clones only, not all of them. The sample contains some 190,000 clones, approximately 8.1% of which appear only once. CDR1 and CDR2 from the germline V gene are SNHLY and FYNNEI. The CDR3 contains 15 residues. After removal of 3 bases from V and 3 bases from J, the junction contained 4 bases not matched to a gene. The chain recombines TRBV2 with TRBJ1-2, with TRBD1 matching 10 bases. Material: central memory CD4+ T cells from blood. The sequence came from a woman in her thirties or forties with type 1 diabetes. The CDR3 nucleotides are TGTGCCAGCAGTGAGGGACAGGGGCTCTACTATGGCTACACCTTC. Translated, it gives CASSEGQGLYYGYTF. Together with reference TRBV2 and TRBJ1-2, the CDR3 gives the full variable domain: EPEVTQTPSHQVTQMGQEVILRCVPISNHLYFYWYRQILGQKVEFLVSFYNNEISEKSEIFDDQFSVERPDGSNFTLKIRSTKLEDSAMYFCASSEGQGLYYGYTFGSGTRLTVV.